A selection of T cell receptor beta chains follows, all from one sample in a study of T cell responses to AZD1222 COVID-19 vaccine. Here immunoSEQ multiplex PCR was the method, and the copy in TCRdb shows in-frame clones only, minus some. Here the sample spans about 170,000 clones, over 85% being singletons. The sample was peripheral blood, taken on day 0 of AZD1222 vaccination. These receptors originate from an adult in good health. Each CDR3 is given without its conserved first and last residue.

TRBJ2-1 TRBV29-1 SVEERYNEQF
TRBJ1-5 TRBV7-7 ASSPGVQGHQPQH
TRBJ2-7 TRBV7-2 ASSRSDSYEQY
TRBJ2-7 TRBV3-1/TRBV3-2 ASSLPPGDPPYEQY
TRBJ1-1 TRBV18 ASSKGMETEAF
TRBJ1-5 TRBV6-1 ASSEGAGRIGQPQH
TRBJ2-2 TRBV6-5 ASSYWLAGDTGELF
TRBJ1-3 TRBV2 ASSVGREGNTIY
TRBJ2-3 TRBV4-2 ASSPHGRGGGTDTQY
TRBJ1-2 TRBV10-3 ATEQGPNYGYT
TRBJ2-1 TRBV4-1 ASSQVGGVTYNEQF
TRBJ1-3 TRBV12-3/TRBV12-4 ASRRGVNTIY
TRBJ1-2 TRBV5-6 ASSFIDRAFDNGYT
TRBJ2-7 TRBV4-3 ASSQEGGRASYEQY
TRBJ2-3 TRBV9 ASSPGGLPSTDTQY
TRBJ1-5 TRBV9 ASSGGTGRNQPQH
TRBJ1-1 TRBV2 ASSEDKDRLGAEAF